Following are 23 T cell receptor beta chains from one sample sequenced in a study of OX40 agonist ivuxolimab in advanced cancers. Method: immunoSEQ multiplex PCR; TCRdb's copy keeps in-frame clones and lacks some. The table records around 100,000 clones, 87% of them present only once. The source material was CD4+ or CD8+ T cells sorted from blood, sampled in a trial of the OX40 agonist ivuxolimab. The receptor source for this set is an adult with an advanced solid tumor such as melanoma, head and neck, liver or kidney cancer.

This chain uses TRBV5-1 with TRBJ1-5, with D possibly TRBD1 on 6 matching bases. CDR1 is SGHRS and CDR2 is YFSETQ in the germline V gene. There are 15 residues in the CDR3. V was clipped by 0 bases and J by 7 bases, with 14 bases between them. CDR3 sequence reads: CASSLDFGGAQPQHF. The CDR3 DNA sequence: TGCGCCAGCAGCTTGGATTTCGGGGGGGCCCAGCCCCAGCATTTT.

The chain joins TRBV19 to TRBJ2-3, with unresolved D. V was cut by 4 bases and J by 0 bases, with 8 bases left in between. This CDR3 is built from 14 residues. Per germline, CDR1 LNHDA and CDR2 SQIVND (reference sequence). The CDR3 bases are TGTGCCAGTAGTACCCTCCGCAGCACAGATACGCAGTATTTT. This sequence encodes CASSTLRSTDTQYF. The whole variable domain, remainder taken from reference TRBV19 and TRBJ2-3, is DGGITQSPKYLFRKEGQNVTLSCEQNLNHDAMYWYRQDPGQGLRLIYYSQIVNDFQKGDIAEGYSVSREKKESFPLTVTSAQKNPTAFYLCASSTLRSTDTQYFGPGTRLTVL.

The genes are TRBV6-1 and TRBJ1-2; D is uncertain. Trimming shortened V by 4 bases and J by 8 bases, and 14 bases separated the two germline ends. Germline V gene data show CDR1 as MNHNS and CDR2 as SASEGT. This CDR3 has 13 residues. Here the CDR3 reads CASSVTRSKGYTF. CDR3 DNA: TGTGCCAGCAGTGTTACCCGGTCTAAAGGCTACACCTTC.

V usage is TRBV7-8 and J usage is TRBJ2-1, with 15 bases matching TRBD2. V dropped 5 bases and J dropped 8; count of bases not matched to a gene: 7. This CDR3 spans 16 amino acids. The V gene's germline CDR1 is SGHVS and CDR2 FQNEAQ. CDR3 sequence: CASSPRTSGGAHEQFF. DNA for the CDR3: TGTGCCAGCAGCCCTCGGACTAGCGGGGGGGCCCATGAGCAGTTCTTC.

The chain uses TRBV18 and TRBJ1-4, with D maybe TRBD1 (5 bases). The V end was cut by 2 bases, the J end by 8 bases, with 6 bases between. CDR1 and CDR2 (germline): KGHSH, LQKENI. The CDR3 loop spans 12 amino acids. The CDR3 DNA follows: TGTGCCAGCTCACCAGGGGGGGAAAAACTGTTTTTT. The encoded protein is CASSPGGEKLFF.

The chain joins TRBV7-9 to TRBJ2-5; D is unclear. V was trimmed by 6 bases and J by 4 bases, leaving 12 bases between them. CDR1 SEHNR and CDR2 FQNEAQ come from the germline V gene (reference sequence). This CDR3 has 13 residues. Written as DNA, the CDR3 is TGTGCCAGCAGTCCTTTCGGTGGAGAGACCCAGTACTTC. Its protein is CASSPFGGETQYF.

In its sample, this clone was seen once. This chain joins TRBV6-1 and TRBJ1-1, with D uncertain. Trimming removed 2 bases from V and 1 base from J, with 8 bases in between. Per germline, CDR1 MNHNS and CDR2 SASEGT. The CDR3 spans 14 residues. The CDR3 DNA follows: TGTGCCAGCAGTGAATTACGGCCGAACACTGAAGCTTTCTTT. The encoded protein is CASSELRPNTEAFF.

The rearrangement joins TRBV2 to TRBJ2-3; D is perhaps TRBD1 (5 bases). V was pared by 7 bases and J by 3 bases, with 5 bases between. The CDR3 is made up of 11 amino acids. CDR1 SNHLY and CDR2 FYNNEI come from the germline V gene. CDR3 nucleotides: TGTGCCAGCACAGGGACAGATACGCAGTATTTT. This gives the protein CASTGTDTQYF.

V and J are TRBV7-2 and TRBJ2-5; D is unresolved. V was shortened by 5 bases and J by 9 bases, with 22 bases between the two germline ends. The germline CDR1 and CDR2 sequences are SGHTA and FQGNSA. The CDR3 loop spans 15 amino acids. CDR3: CASSIMSTSQNAQYF. For the CDR3, the DNA is TGTGCCAGCAGCATCATGTCTACCTCCCAAAACGCCCAGTACTTC.

The chain carries TRBV6-5 and TRBJ1-4; TRBD1 aligns across 8 bases. This CDR3 has 15 residues. Germline V gene lookup returns CDR1 MNHEY and CDR2 SVGAGI. The V segment lost 6 bases and the J segment 7 bases; nucleotides outside the gene matches: 10. The CDR3 loop reads CASSSRTGSIEKLFF. CDR3 sequence (DNA): TGTGCCAGCAGCTCAAGGACAGGGAGTATTGAAAAACTGTTTTTT.

On this clone itself: An end of the junction does not agree with germline; a read error may underlie this. V and J are TRBV4-1 and TRBJ1-5, with a possible D match to TRBD1 (5 bases). There are 19 residues in the CDR3. Looked up from germline, CDR1 is MGHRA and CDR2 is YSYEKL. This CDR3 reads CASSQDPRGADSRSQAQHF. CDR3 in DNA: TGCGCCAGCAGCCAAGATCCAAGAGGCGCCGACAGTAGGAGTCAGGCCCAGCATTTT.

This clone was observed a few times. The V gene is TRBV15, the J gene TRBJ1-3; TRBD1 matches at 10 bases. CDR3 size: 14 residues. The V gene's germline CDR1 is LNHNV and CDR2 YYDKDF (reference sequence). Trimming removed 5 bases from V and 6 bases from J; junction bases left unmatched: 4. CDR3 nucleotide sequence: TGTGCCACCAGCCGGGACAGGGGAACAAACACCATATATTTT. Amino acid sequence: CATSRDRGTNTIYF.

V and J are TRBV27 and TRBJ1-2, with D perhaps matching TRBD1 (6 bases). The ends were cut back, 6 bases at V and 2 bases at J, with 13 bases in the middle. This CDR3 region has 14 residues. CDR1 is MNHEY, CDR2 SMNVEV, per germline (reference sequence). This chain's CDR3 is CASRRDGQNYGYTF. CDR3 coding DNA: TGTGCCAGCAGGCGGGACGGACAGAACTATGGCTACACCTTC.

This clone was seen a handful of times. The chain couples TRBV19 to TRBJ2-3; D is undetermined. Deletions cut 2 bases from V and 2 bases from J, with 8 bases between. The CDR3 has 14 residues. Looked up from germline, CDR1 is LNHDA and CDR2 is SQIVND (reference sequence). The CDR3 is CASSIRRNTDTQYF. CDR3 DNA: TGTGCCAGTAGTATAAGGCGCAACACAGATACGCAGTATTTT.

The chain recombines TRBV18 with TRBJ2-1; 12 bases are shared with TRBD2. The ends lost 3 bases at V and 9 bases at J; junction bases unmatched: 6. Germline V gives CDR1 KGHSH, CDR2 LQKENI. The CDR3 runs 15 residues. CDR3 sequence: CASSPEASGGGEQFF. The CDR3 DNA reads TGTGCCAGCTCACCCGAAGCTAGCGGGGGGGGTGAGCAGTTCTTC.

This sequence joins TRBV6-5 and TRBJ2-7; D is unclear. Per germline, CDR1 MNHEY and CDR2 SVGAGI. The CDR3 runs to 11 residues. Trimming cost V 4 bases and J 7 bases, with 8 bases left between them. DNA of the CDR3: TGTGCCAGCAGTTCCCTCGGAGAGCAGTACTTC. The encoded protein is CASSSLGEQYF.

The CDR3 sequence is CASSLTGAYEQYF. The CDR3 region has the DNA TGTGCCAGCAGTTTAACAGGGGCCTACGAGCAGTACTTC. This chain uses TRBV7-2 with TRBJ2-7; 7 bases are a match to TRBD1. This CDR3 is 13 amino acids long. Trimming took 6 bases from V and 2 from J; bases not matched to a gene: 4. Germline CDR1 SGHTA, CDR2 FQGNSA.

The chain couples TRBV4-1 to TRBJ2-1; tentatively, D is TRBD1 or TRBD2 (5 bases each). Germline CDR1 is MGHRA and CDR2 is YSYEKL. The CDR3 covers 17 residues. V lost 0 bases, J lost 0 bases, and 12 bases lay in between. The CDR3, as DNA: TGCGCCAGCAGCCAAGAGGGTTGGGGGAGCTCCTACAATGAGCAGTTCTTC. Encoded protein: CASSQEGWGSSYNEQFF.

The rearrangement uses TRBV10-3 and TRBJ2-1; TRBD2 aligns across 11 bases. Germline V gives CDR1 ENHRY, CDR2 SYGVKD. V lost 9 bases, J lost 2 bases, and 0 bases stayed unmatched. CDR3 size: 13 residues. The CDR3 DNA sequence: TGTGCCATTAGCGGGGGGGCCTACAATGAGCAGTTCTTC. It translates to CAISGGAYNEQFF.

The rearrangement joins TRBV6-5 to TRBJ1-4, with 9 bases lining up with TRBD1. V was clipped by 6 bases and J by 7 bases; unmatched bases: 6. Germline-derived CDR1 and CDR2 are MNHEY and SVGAGI. The CDR3 totals 14 residues. CDR3 region: CASSDRGVSEKLFF. The CDR3 nucleotides are TGTGCCAGCAGCGACAGGGGGGTGAGTGAAAAACTGTTTTTT.

The V gene is TRBV5-1, the J gene TRBJ1-1; TRBD1 aligns across 9 bases. With 4 bases clipped from V and 7 bases from J, the junction kept 8 bases outside the gene matches. Germline lookup yields CDR1 SGHRS and CDR2 YFSETQ. This CDR3 is built from 14 residues. The CDR3 nucleotides read TGCGCCAGCAGCGCACAGGGGGCGAAGGGTGAAGCTTTCTTT. Encoded protein: CASSAQGAKGEAFF.

This rearrangement joins TRBV10-1 to TRBJ2-7; 9 nucleotides line up with TRBD2. Looked up from germline, CDR1 is WNHNN and CDR2 is SYGVQD (reference sequence). Losses at the gene ends were 3 bases for V and 2 bases for J; bases not matched to a gene: 8. This CDR3 is 16 amino acids long. The CDR3, as DNA: TGCGCCAGCAGTGACCACGGACTAGCGAGCCCCTACGAGCAGTACTTC. Protein: CASSDHGLASPYEQYF.

The chain has TRBV15 and TRBJ2-1; D is unclear. The CDR3 has 14 residues. Trimming took off 0 bases at V and 1 base at J, with 4 bases between the two ends. Per the germline V gene, CDR1 is LNHNV and CDR2 is YYDKDF (reference sequence). CDR3 nucleotide sequence: TGTGCCACCAGCAGAGAGAGGTCCTACAATGAGCAGTTCTTC. Protein: CATSRERSYNEQFF.